This TCR beta chain originates from a study of OX40 agonist ivuxolimab in advanced cancers. Study-level background: Ivuxolimab, an agonist antibody against OX40 (CD134), was given to patients. Those treated in dose escalation had hepatocellular carcinoma, melanoma, renal cell cancer or head and neck cancer.

Of note for this clone: Its antigen is unidentified.

Findings and limits, study-wide: Circulating CD4+ and CD8+ T cells showed clonal expansion by week 6 at 0.1 to 3.0 mg/kg. The study did not work out the antigen specificity of the expanded peripheral T cells.

Sequencing used immunoSEQ multiplex PCR; TCRdb keeps in-frame clones, though not all of them. The table lists about 55,000 clones, approximately 80% of them singletons. V dropped 4 bases and J dropped 10 bases, with 21 bases sitting between them. The CDR3 length is 16 residues. In germline, CDR1 is SGHDT, CDR2 YYEEEE. Sample: CD4+ or CD8+ T cells sorted from blood, taken in a trial of the OX40 agonist ivuxolimab. This TCR came from an adult with an advanced solid tumor such as melanoma, head and neck, liver or kidney cancer. The J gene is TRBJ1-6, the V gene TRBV5-6, with D possibly being TRBD1 (6 bases). CDR3: CASSPTQGLAWSPLHF. In DNA form, the CDR3 reads TGTGCCAGCAGCCCTACGCAGGGGCTGGCTTGGTCACCCCTCCACTTT.